The entry below describes one T cell receptor (beta chain). The antigen remains unidentified. Only in-frame clones appear in the TCRdb table, and some are missing; sequencing was by immunoSEQ multiplex PCR. The sample has roughly 98,000 clones; over 75% are singletons. This sample was taken from a study of radiotherapy plus CTLA-4 blockade in lung cancer. Background on the study: Objective responses were recorded in about 18% of patients, with disease control recorded in about 30%.

The study treated chemo-refractory metastatic non-small-cell lung cancer patients with focal radiation plus ipilimumab CTLA-4 blockade. Study-wide results and limits: Once radiotherapy plus ipilimumab had been given, TCR clones derived from tumor expanded in blood. It was early blood T cell clone dynamics, with interferon-beta, that reportedly best predicted response.

This TCR came from a human donor with non-small cell lung cancer that progressed on radiotherapy plus ipilimumab. Sequencing used peripheral blood, obtained from a patient treated with radiotherapy plus ipilimumab.

The CDR3 reads CASSDYRVKNTEAFF. The CDR3 DNA sequence: TGTGCCAGCAGTGATTACAGGGTTAAGAACACTGAAGCTTTCTTT. The genes are TRBV6-1 and TRBJ1-1; D possibly corresponds to TRBD1 (6 bases). The germline V and J ends were trimmed by 3 bases and 1 base, with 12 bases remaining between them. Germline V gene lookup returns CDR1 MNHNS and CDR2 SASEGT. The length of the CDR3 is 15 residues.